This T cell receptor (beta chain) was documented in a study of T-cell reconstitution after alpha-beta-depleted transplantation in children. Unique molecular identifiers featured in how the TCRbeta library was prepared. TCRdb used MiXCR to reprocess the PCR reads, holding one entry per CDR3 protein. The repertoire consists of some 500,000 distinct CDR3 sequences, with around 17% occurring once and the leading ten covering 2.5% to 3.5%. Trimming removed 0 bases at V and 6 bases at J, with 12 bases between. The CDR3 has 14 residues. In germline, CDR1 is SGHRS, CDR2 YFSETQ. This clonotype has only a few counts.

This chain uses TRBV5-1 with TRBJ1-2; D uncertain. The receptor was isolated from a human donor who donated a stem cell graft to a child with acute lymphoblastic leukemia. The source material was PBMCs from the stem cell graft donor, sampled from the stem cell graft. CDR3 sequence reads: CASSLVRRLNGYTF. The CDR3 DNA reads as TGCGCCAGCAGCTTGGTTCGCAGACTGAATGGCTACACCTTC. Filled out from reference TRBV5-1 and TRBJ1-2, the complete variable domain reads KAGVTQTPRYLIKTRGQQVTLSCSPISGHRSVSWYQQTPGQGLQFLFEYFSETQRNKGNFPGRFSGRQFSNSRSEMNVSTLELGDSALYLCASSLVRRLNGYTFGSGTRLTVV.